This T cell receptor beta chain was identified during a study of shared clonotypes between healthy human individuals. CDR3 length: 12 residues. The germline V and J ends were trimmed by 1 base and 5 bases, with 8 bases remaining between them. Germline lookup yields CDR1 GTSNPN and CDR2 SVGIG (reference sequence). TCRdb keeps only in-frame clones here, not all; method: immunoSEQ multiplex PCR. Counted here are approximately 320,000 clones, around 90% occurring once; the ten biggest clones make up around 16%. CD8 memory cells included CD45RO+ cells plus CCR7-negative CD45RA+ TemRA cells. The sequenced sample consisted of memory CD8+ T cells sorted from blood. Specified subset: CD45RO+ cells pooled with CCR7-negative TemRA cells. The receptor comes from a man aged 18 to 29 in good health. The V gene is TRBV30, the J gene TRBJ2-5; D remains unclear. This chain's CDR3 is CAWSEPGETQYF. DNA for the CDR3: TGTGCCTGGAGTGAGCCGGGTGAGACCCAGTACTTC.